Presented here are 28 T cell receptor beta chains from one specimen sequenced in a study of T-cell reconstitution after alpha-beta-depleted transplantation in children. TCRbeta library preparation incorporated unique molecular identifiers. In TCRdb, the PCR reads were re-called with MiXCR into one record per CDR3 protein. The sample includes around 670,000 distinct CDR3 sequences, about an eighth of them seen just once. Specimen: PBMCs, collected before TCRalphabeta/CD19-depleted stem cell transplant. The source is a girl aged 2 to 10 with congenital amegakaryocytic thrombocytopenia, due to receive a stem cell transplant.

The rearrangement uses TRBV13 and TRBJ2-5; D not certain. Germline assignment: CDR1 PRHDT and CDR2 FYEKMQ (reference sequence). V lost 6 bases to trimming and J lost 2 bases, with 10 bases between them. The CDR3 contains 13 residues. The CDR3 bases are TGTGCCAGCAGACGGCGGTGGCAAGAGACCCAGTACTTC. Amino acids: CASRRRWQETQYF. Complete variable domain (other parts from reference TRBV13 and TRBJ2-5): AAGVIQSPRHLIKEKRETATLKCYPIPRHDTVYWYQQGPGQDPQFLISFYEKMQSDKGSIPDRFSAQQFSDYHSELNMSSLELGDSALYFCASRRRWQETQYFGPGTRLLVL.

This clonotype was recorded many times. The genes are TRBV20-1 and TRBJ1-1, with D possibly being TRBD1 (6 bases). Trimming cost V 4 bases and J 4 bases, with 13 bases left between them. This CDR3 contains 13 residues. Germline lookup yields CDR1 DFQATT and CDR2 SNEGSKA (reference sequence). The CDR3 loop reads CSAKRTEITEAFF. CDR3 bases: TGCAGTGCTAAAAGGACAGAAATCACTGAAGCTTTCTTT.

V usage is TRBV5-1 and J usage is TRBJ1-2; a possible D gene is TRBD1 (5 bases). The CDR3 spans 14 residues. Germline CDR1 and CDR2: SGHRS and YFSETQ. V lost 0 bases to trimming and J lost 6 bases, with 12 bases between them. The CDR3 loop is CASSLAPGSDGYTF. In DNA form, the CDR3 reads TGCGCCAGCAGCTTGGCCCCAGGGTCCGATGGCTACACCTTC.

This clonotype has ten or more counts. This chain connects TRBV12-3 or TRBV12-4 to TRBJ2-7, with 10 bases aligning to TRBD2. V lost 2 bases and J lost 5; bases outside the gene matches: 6. There are 15 residues in the CDR3. The CDR3 here is CASSLITSGTNEQYF. Written as DNA, the CDR3 is TGTGCCAGCAGTTTAATCACTAGCGGGACCAACGAGCAGTACTTC.

This clonotype showed up just a few times. J is TRBJ2-7 and V is TRBV5-6, with 7 bases fitting TRBD1. The length of the CDR3 is 15 residues. J gave up 3 bases and V 2 bases, and 8 bases lay outside the gene matches. Germline loops: CDR1 SGHDT, CDR2 YYEEEE. CDR3: CASSFSPTGNYEQYF. The CDR3 bases are TGTGCCAGCAGCTTCTCACCGACAGGGAACTACGAGCAGTACTTC.

CDR3 in amino acids: CASSLPAGLRGGDEKLFF. The CDR3, as DNA: TGTGCCAGCAGCTTGCCCGCAGGCCTCAGGGGCGGGGATGAAAAACTGTTTTTT. This chain uses TRBV5-5 with TRBJ1-4; weak D call: TRBD1 (6 bases). The CDR3 has 18 amino acids. CDR1 is SGHKS and CDR2 is YYEKEE in the germline V gene (reference sequence). Between the trimmed V and J ends, which lost 1 base and 6 bases, there was a span of 22 bases. Drawing the rest from reference TRBV5-5 and TRBJ1-4, the complete variable domain is DAGVTQSPTHLIKTRGQQVTLRCSPISGHKSVSWYQQVLGQGPQFIFQYYEKEERGRGNFPDRFSARQFPNYSSELNVNALLLGDSALYLCASSLPAGLRGGDEKLFFGSGTQLSVL.

This clonotype was counted ten times or more. V gene TRBV6-1 combines with J gene TRBJ2-5, with D unclear. CDR1 and CDR2 (germline): MNHNS, SASEGT. V dropped 8 bases and J dropped 5 bases, with 18 bases sitting between them. This CDR3 region has 14 residues. The CDR3 spells CASAGTADGETQYF. In DNA, the CDR3 is TGTGCCAGCGCAGGAACGGCGGATGGGGAGACCCAGTACTTC.

This clonotype was picked up a small number of times. The chain recombines TRBV12-3 or TRBV12-4 with TRBJ2-7; 9 bases agree with TRBD2. Unmatched junction bases numbered 14, after V lost 10 bases and J lost 4 bases. This CDR3 spans 15 amino acids. The CDR3 spells CATSHAGGPVYEQYF. The CDR3 bases are TGTGCCACCTCGCACGCGGGAGGGCCGGTATACGAGCAGTACTTC.

This clonotype was counted once. It may be a read error: a sequence one base away is much more abundant. The rearrangement links TRBV12-5 to TRBJ2-3; possibly TRBD1 for D (5 bases). CDR1 is LGHNT and CDR2 is FRNRAP in the germline V gene. V lost 7 bases and J lost 7, with 18 bases in between. This CDR3 is built from 14 residues. CDR3 sequence: CASAPGRAFYTQYF. The CDR3, as DNA: TGTGCTAGTGCCCCGGGCAGGGCCTTCTATACGCAGTATTTT.

The chain combines TRBV4-1 with TRBJ1-2; possible D gene TRBD1, 6 bases. V lost 0 bases and J lost 8, with 19 bases in between. The CDR3 length is 16 residues. From germline, CDR1 is MGHRA and CDR2 YSYEKL. For the CDR3, the DNA is TGCGCCAGCAGCCAAGATCGGTGGGAAGGGGGAGGAGGCTACACCTTC. Amino acids: CASSQDRWEGGGGYTF.

The chain combines TRBV6-5 with TRBJ2-7; D may be TRBD1 (5 bases). This CDR3 has 15 residues. Germline V gene sequence: CDR1 MNHEY, CDR2 SVGAGI. V was cut by 2 bases and J by 3 bases, with 14 bases left in between. The CDR3 sequence: CASSYLGHRGYEQYF. In nucleotides, the CDR3 is TGTGCCAGCAGTTACCTCGGACATAGAGGCTACGAGCAGTACTTC.

This clonotype has ten or more counts. CDR3 bases: TGCGCCAGCAGCCCGGGTGCCACCCATGAGCAGTTCTTC. It translates to CASSPGATHEQFF. The chain carries TRBV5-1 and TRBJ2-1, with unresolved D. Trimming took off 4 bases at V and 8 bases at J, with 13 bases between the two ends. This CDR3 spans 13 amino acids. Germline CDR1 reads SGHRS; CDR2 reads YFSETQ. The full variable domain, in which reference TRBV5-1 and TRBJ2-1 provide the parts outside the CDR3, is KAGVTQTPRYLIKTRGQQVTLSCSPISGHRSVSWYQQTPGQGLQFLFEYFSETQRNKGNFPGRFSGRQFSNSRSEMNVSTLELGDSALYLCASSPGATHEQFFGPGTRLTVL.

This chain uses TRBV24-1 with TRBJ2-3; 8 bases map to TRBD2. V lost 5 bases, J lost 4 bases, and 7 bases stayed unmatched. This CDR3 has 15 amino acids. Germline V gene sequence: CDR1 KGHDR, CDR2 SFDVKD. CDR3 nucleotide sequence: TGTGCCACCAGTGGCAGCGGGAGTCTGGCAGATACGCAGTATTTT. Its translation is CATSGSGSLADTQYF.

This chain joins TRBV10-3 and TRBJ2-7; TRBD2 matches at 13 bases. Trimming removed 3 bases from V and 3 bases from J; junction bases left unmatched: 8. This CDR3 comprises 17 residues. Germline lookup yields CDR1 ENHRY and CDR2 SYGVKD. The CDR3 region has the DNA TGTGCCATCAGTGATATCGGGACTAGCGGGAAAAGCTACGAGCAGTACTTC. Translated: CAISDIGTSGKSYEQYF.

This chain joins TRBV18 and TRBJ2-7; 7 bases fit TRBD1. The V segment lost 0 bases and the J segment 7 bases; nucleotides outside the gene matches: 6. The germline V gene has CDR1 KGHSH and CDR2 LQKENI. The CDR3 runs to 14 residues. The CDR3 here is CASSPPGQFEEQYF. As DNA, the CDR3 is TGTGCCAGCTCACCACCGGGACAGTTCGAGGAGCAGTACTTC.

This clonotype appeared a few times. The rearrangement uses TRBV20-1 and TRBJ2-7; 11 positions match TRBD2. CDR3 length: 19 amino acids. V was clipped by 0 bases and J by 7 bases; unmatched bases: 20. CDR1 and CDR2 (germline): DFQATT, SNEGSKA (reference sequence). The CDR3 spells CSARDRPRASGRPNHEQYF. The CDR3 coding sequence is TGCAGTGCTAGAGATAGGCCCCGGGCTAGCGGGAGGCCGAATCATGAGCAGTACTTC.

In its sample, this clonotype was seen a few times. The chain joins TRBV5-1 to TRBJ1-2, with 7 bases lining up with TRBD1. In germline, CDR1 is SGHRS, CDR2 YFSETQ. The J segment lost 4 bases and the V segment lost 4 bases, leaving 13 bases of the junction unmatched. This CDR3 is 16 amino acids long. The CDR3 DNA sequence: TGCGCCAGCAGCCTTAATACAGGGGAGGTCCTCTATGGCTACACCTTC. Its translation is CASSLNTGEVLYGYTF.

At least ten counts were recorded for this clonotype. This chain uses TRBV5-1 with TRBJ2-1; 12 bases agree with TRBD2. The V gene's germline CDR1 is SGHRS and CDR2 YFSETQ. J was trimmed by 5 bases and V by 4 bases; bases with no gene match: 7. The length of the CDR3 is 16 residues. CDR3 in DNA: TGCGCCAGCAGCATAGGACTAGCGGGATTGGACAATGAGCAGTTCTTC. It encodes CASSIGLAGLDNEQFF.

This clonotype appeared many times. The chain carries TRBV24-1 and TRBJ2-7, with TRBD2 as a possible D gene (6 bases). With 9 bases removed from V and 2 bases from J, the gap between germline ends came to 13 bases. Germline V lookup: CDR1 KGHDR, CDR2 SFDVKD. CDR3 length: 13 residues. CDR3 bases: TGTGCCACCCGGGACTCAAGTACCTACGAGCAGTACTTC. Amino acids: CATRDSSTYEQYF.

This clonotype was counted between two and nine times. The V gene is TRBV11-1, the J gene TRBJ2-1; weak D call: TRBD2 (6 bases). CDR1 and CDR2 from the germline V gene are SGHAT and FQDESV (reference sequence). V was shortened by 1 base and J by 4 bases, with 20 bases between the two germline ends. The CDR3 is made up of 18 amino acids. CDR3 sequence: CASSLVSLSGLDYNEQFF. CDR3 nucleotides: TGTGCCAGCAGCTTAGTTAGCCTAAGCGGGCTAGATTACAATGAGCAGTTCTTC.

V gene TRBV18 combines with J gene TRBJ2-5; weak D call: TRBD2 (5 bases). Trimming took 1 base from V and 2 from J, leaving 11 bases between them. The CDR3 runs 15 residues. Germline V CDR1 and CDR2: KGHSH, LQKENI. CDR3 protein: CASSPRSSLQETQYF. CDR3 nucleotides: TGTGCCAGCTCACCACGGTCTAGCTTACAAGAGACCCAGTACTTC.

At least ten counts were recorded for this clonotype. V usage is TRBV6-5 and J usage is TRBJ2-7, with TRBD1 matching over 9 bases. J lost 4 bases, V lost 2 bases, and 18 bases had no gene match. CDR1 and CDR2 from the germline V gene are MNHEY and SVGAGI. The length of the CDR3 is 19 residues. CDR3 residues: CASSYLDRGRPRYWYEQYF. CDR3 sequence (DNA): TGTGCCAGCAGTTACCTGGACAGGGGTAGACCCCGGTATTGGTACGAGCAGTACTTC.

V and J are TRBV28 and TRBJ2-3, with D perhaps matching TRBD2 (7 bases). Deletions cut 5 bases from V and 4 bases from J, with 16 bases between. In germline, CDR1 is MDHEN, CDR2 SYDVKM. The CDR3 loop spans 15 amino acids. As DNA, the CDR3 is TGTGCCAGCAGTCCACGGGGGGCGGGGGCAGATACGCAGTATTTT. Amino acids: CASSPRGAGADTQYF.

Points on this clonotype: A much more abundant neighbour one base away suggests this may be a read error. The chain couples TRBV12-3 or TRBV12-4 to TRBJ2-3; TRBD2 matches at 9 bases. This CDR3 region has 15 residues. The DNA for the CDR3 is TGTTCCAGCTCGGGACTAGCTGGGACCACAGATACGCAGTATTTT. Translating it yields CSSSGLAGTTDTQYF.

This clonotype was observed a few times. V usage is TRBV5-1 and J usage is TRBJ2-7; tentatively, D is TRBD2 (6 bases). CDR3 size: 15 residues. Germline V gene data show CDR1 as SGHRS and CDR2 as YFSETQ. Trimming pared 1 base from V and 2 bases from J, leaving 13 bases between. The CDR3 bases are TGCGCCAGCAGCTTGTGGCGGGGACCCACCTACGAGCAGTACTTC. This encodes CASSLWRGPTYEQYF.

Comments on this clonotype: A single base separates this from a much larger clone, so it may be a read error. The V gene is TRBV10-3, the J gene TRBJ2-5, with unresolved D. Germline V lookup: CDR1 ENHRY, CDR2 SYGVKD. The CDR3 consists of 12 residues. CDR3 in amino acids: CAIREDSRTQYF. DNA for the CDR3: TGTGCCATCCGTGAGGATAGCAGGACCCAGTACTTC.

This clonotype was seen at least ten times. V is TRBV7-9 and J is TRBJ2-7; 8 bases agree with TRBD2. The germline V gene has CDR1 SEHNR and CDR2 FQNEAQ (reference sequence). CDR3 length equals 15 residues. V was pared by 4 bases and J by 7 bases, with 12 bases of the junction left unmatched. CDR3 protein: CASSSTGTSYEEQYF. The CDR3 DNA is TGTGCCAGCAGCTCAACCGGGACTAGTTATGAGGAGCAGTACTTC.

This clonotype has a handful of counts. This chain links TRBV5-1 with TRBJ2-3, with 7 bases matching TRBD2. The CDR3 runs 14 residues. Germline trimming cut 1 base from V and 5 bases from J; bases unmatched to any gene: 4. Germline V gives CDR1 SGHRS, CDR2 YFSETQ. CDR3 DNA sequence: TGCGCCAGCAGCTTGCGCGGGAGTGAAGATACGCAGTATTTT. It translates to CASSLRGSEDTQYF. The full variable domain, rest sourced from reference TRBV5-1 and TRBJ2-3, is KAGVTQTPRYLIKTRGQQVTLSCSPISGHRSVSWYQQTPGQGLQFLFEYFSETQRNKGNFPGRFSGRQFSNSRSEMNVSTLELGDSALYLCASSLRGSEDTQYFGPGTRLTVL.